The clone carrying this T cell receptor beta chain was picked up a small number of times. Its antigen is not known. This sample was taken from a study of Graves' ophthalmopathy and Graves' hyperthyroidism. Study results and limitations: Most thyroid clonotypes with frequency above 0.001 were detected in blood too.

From RNA, the CDR3 regions of TCR beta chains were amplified and sequenced. The first-round RT-PCR employed HTBI primers together with the Qiagen OneStep RT-PCR kit. A multiplex PCR was then performed as the second round. A single record per CDR3 protein comes from TCRdb applying MiXCR to the multiplex PCR reads. The sample includes over 500,000 distinct CDR3 sequences, over 20% of them seen just once. Hyperthyroidism counted as stable given no ophthalmopathy within 18 months of follow-up. A diagnosis was made from clinical symptoms together with serum thyroxine, TRAb, thyroid ultrasound and orbital computed tomography. The CDR3 extends over 15 amino acids. The V end lost 4 bases, the J end lost 0 bases, and 13 bases lay between the germline ends. Germline values: CDR1 SGDLS, CDR2 YYNGEE.

This TCR derives from a woman aged 18-29 years with stable Graves' hyperthyroidism. Some clones in this sample may be carry-over from other donors' samples. Sequenced: peripheral blood. The chain employs TRBV9 and TRBJ1-2, with D possibly being TRBD1 (6 bases). CDR3 DNA sequence: TGTGCCAGCAGCCCCACCGGGACATCTAACTATGGCTACACCTTC. This translates into CASSPTGTSNYGYTF.